This T cell receptor beta chain came from a study of blood T cell repertoires in COVID-19. At the level of the study: Collection of acute and convalescent COVID-19 samples took place in the United States, Italy and Spain.

Sequenced by immunoSEQ multiplex PCR; TCRdb stores in-frame clones only, minus some. The data contain fewer than 250,000 clones, around 89% of them seen just once; the ten biggest clones take up around 4.8%. The germline CDR1 and CDR2 sequences are SGHDT and YYEEEE. The CDR3 extends over 17 amino acids. Trimming took 1 base from V and 2 from J; bases not matched to a gene: 6. The chain uses TRBV5-6 and TRBJ2-5; 12 bases fit TRBD2. This clonotype was obtained from a woman in her thirties or forties with acute or convalescent COVID-19. The sample was peripheral blood. CDR3 sequence reads: CASSLLGLAGGQETQYF. The CDR3 bases are TGTGCCAGCAGCTTGTTGGGCCTAGCGGGGGGGCAAGAGACCCAGTACTTC.